A selection of T cell receptor beta chains follows, all from one sample in a study of cytomegalovirus exposure and HLA in healthy donors. Sequencing used immunoSEQ multiplex PCR; TCRdb keeps in-frame clones, though not all of them. Of 60,000 to 65,000 clones in the sample, around 95% were seen once. Sequenced material: PBMCs. The receptors here all came from a woman younger than 35 in good health and CMV-seropositive. Both conserved end residues are part of each CDR3. The D gene is left open where the match is weak. The listing skips clone size in some rows; elsewhere it reads once, few, many or a size class.

length: 14; size: NA; J: TRBJ2-7; D: NA; V: TRBV6-5; DNA: TGTGCCAGCAGACCCAGGACAGCAGATTACGAGCAGTACTTC; CDR3: CASRPRTADYEQYF
length: 16; size: NA; J: TRBJ2-7; D: NA; V: TRBV5-8; DNA: TGTGCCAGCAGCACACAAACAGGGAAGAACTCCTACGAGCAGTACTTC; CDR3: CASSTQTGKNSYEQYF
length: 15; size: NA; J: TRBJ2-3; D: TRBD1; V: TRBV29-1; DNA: TGCAGCGTTGAAGAAACAGACAGGGTCCCAGATACGCAGTATTTT; CDR3: CSVEETDRVPDTQYF
length: 13; size: NA; J: TRBJ1-1; D: NA; V: TRBV14; DNA: TGTGCCAGCAGCCAAGGCAGGGGCACTGAAGCTTTCTTT; CDR3: CASSQGRGTEAFF
length: 12; size: NA; J: TRBJ2-3; D: NA; V: TRBV2; DNA: TGTGCCAGCAAAGTAGGGGGAGATACGCAGTATTTT; CDR3: CASKVGGDTQYF
length: 16; size: NA; J: TRBJ1-1; D: NA; V: TRBV7-3; DNA: TGTGCCAGCAGCTCCTCTACTGGACAGTTGAACACTGAAGCTTTCTTT; CDR3: CASSSSTGQLNTEAFF
length: 20; size: NA; J: TRBJ1-5; D: TRBD1; V: TRBV15; DNA: TGTGCCACCAGCAGGGTTTTTGGGAGACAGGGGATAGGGAGCAATCAGCCCCAGCATTTT; CDR3: CATSRVFGRQGIGSNQPQHF
length: 17; size: NA; J: TRBJ2-1; D: TRBD1; V: TRBV25-1; DNA: TGTGCCAGCAGTCCCCCCCGACAGGGGGTAGCGATGAATGAGCAGTTCTTC; CDR3: CASSPPRQGVAMNEQFF
length: 14; size: NA; J: TRBJ2-1; D: NA; V: TRBV6-4; DNA: TGTGCCAGCAGTGACACCTACCCCCCGATTGAGCAGTTCTTC; CDR3: CASSDTYPPIEQFF
length: 14; size: NA; J: TRBJ2-2; D: NA; V: TRBV19; DNA: TGTGCCAGTATCCCGCCAGGGGAAAGCGGGGAGCTGTTTTTT; CDR3: CASIPPGESGELFF
length: 15; size: NA; J: TRBJ2-7; D: TRBD2; V: TRBV6-1; DNA: TGTGCCAGCAGTGACGAGACTAGCGCAGCCTACGAGCAGTACTTC; CDR3: CASSDETSAAYEQYF
length: 15; size: NA; J: TRBJ1-1; D: NA; V: TRBV7-9; DNA: TGTGCCAGCTGGGGGCAGGGCCAGGTGAACACTGAAGCTTTCTTT; CDR3: CASWGQGQVNTEAFF
length: 12; size: NA; J: TRBJ2-5; D: NA; V: TRBV7-6; DNA: TGTGCCAGCAGCGCCAGGGGAGAGACCCAGTACTTC; CDR3: CASSARGETQYF
length: 14; size: NA; J: TRBJ2-7; D: TRBD1; V: TRBV2; DNA: TGTGCCAGCAAGGGGGCCCTGAGCTCCTACGAGCAGTACTTC; CDR3: CASKGALSSYEQYF
length: 15; size: NA; J: TRBJ2-7; D: NA; V: TRBV6-1; DNA: TGTGCCAGCAGTGAAATCAGCGGGTCCTCCTACGAGCAGTACTTC; CDR3: CASSEISGSSYEQYF
length: 15; size: NA; J: TRBJ1-2; D: TRBD1; V: TRBV7-9; DNA: TGTGCCAGCAGTCAGGATCGGGGACAGGGGTCGCGCTACACCTTC; CDR3: CASSQDRGQGSRYTF
length: 16; size: NA; J: TRBJ1-2; D: TRBD1; V: TRBV7-9; DNA: TGTGCCAGCACCATTACGGGACAGGGATTTAACTATGGCTACACCTTC; CDR3: CASTITGQGFNYGYTF
length: 17; size: NA; J: TRBJ1-2; D: TRBD1; V: TRBV27; DNA: TGTGCCAGCACCAAGGGGGCCCCAAGCCCCCGGGGCTATGGCTACACCTTC; CDR3: CASTKGAPSPRGYGYTF
length: 14; size: NA; J: TRBJ2-4; D: NA; V: TRBV4-1; DNA: TGCGCCAGCAGCGTGGGACCGGGAGAAAACATTCAGTACTTC; CDR3: CASSVGPGENIQYF
length: 15; size: NA; J: TRBJ1-1; D: TRBD1; V: TRBV15; DNA: TGTGCCACCAGCAGACCCGGGACAGGGGGAACTGAAGCTTTCTTT; CDR3: CATSRPGTGGTEAFF
length: 15; size: once; J: TRBJ2-3; D: TRBD2; V: TRBV27; DNA: TGTGCCAGCGGGGAAGCGGGAGCTAGCACAGATACGCAGTATTTT; CDR3: CASGEAGASTDTQYF
length: 14; size: NA; J: TRBJ2-5; D: TRBD1; V: TRBV7-2; DNA: TGTGCCAGCAGCTTACCGGGACAGCAAGAGACCCAGTACTTC; CDR3: CASSLPGQQETQYF
length: 16; size: NA; J: TRBJ2-1; D: TRBD2; V: TRBV6-5; DNA: TGTGCCAGCAGTTACTCAACTAGCGGGGGGAACAATGAGCAGTTCTTC; CDR3: CASSYSTSGGNNEQFF
length: 11; size: NA; J: TRBJ2-1; D: NA; V: TRBV4-3; DNA: TGCGCCAGCTCCACGGGAGATGAGCAGTTCTTC; CDR3: CASSTGDEQFF
length: 13; size: NA; J: TRBJ1-2; D: NA; V: TRBV4-1; DNA: TGCGCCAGCAGCCAAGAATACTCCTATGGCTACACCTTC; CDR3: CASSQEYSYGYTF
length: 18; size: NA; J: TRBJ1-2; D: NA; V: TRBV2; DNA: TGTGCCAGCAGTAAAAATACGGAGGTGGCGATTAGGTACTATGGCTACACCTTC; CDR3: CASSKNTEVAIRYYGYTF
length: 17; size: NA; J: TRBJ1-2; D: TRBD1; V: TRBV10-3; DNA: TGTGCCATCAGTTTTAGGGCCGGGACAGTTATTAACTATGGCTACACCTTC; CDR3: CAISFRAGTVINYGYTF
length: 16; size: NA; J: TRBJ2-5; D: TRBD1; V: TRBV28; DNA: TGTGCCAGCAGTTCCCGGACAGGGTTGGGCCAAGAGACCCAGTACTTC; CDR3: CASSSRTGLGQETQYF
length: 14; size: NA; J: TRBJ2-1; D: TRBD2; V: TRBV9; DNA: TGTGCCAGCAGCTCCTTCCGGGAGGGCAATGAGCAGTTCTTC; CDR3: CASSSFREGNEQFF
length: 12; size: NA; J: TRBJ2-7; D: NA; V: TRBV29-1; DNA: TGCAGCGTTGTAGGTCAAGGGGCCGAGCAGTACTTC; CDR3: CSVVGQGAEQYF